The 30 T cell receptor beta chains below were found in one sample sequenced in a study of blood T cell repertoires in COVID-19. Method: immunoSEQ multiplex PCR; TCRdb's copy keeps in-frame clones and lacks some. The sample has about 96,000 clones, 80% to 90% seen once. The sequenced sample consisted of peripheral blood. These receptor sequences come from a human donor with COVID-19, enrolled during active disease. The donor label of this sample is uncertain.

This clone was seen a single time. The chain employs TRBV10-3 and TRBJ2-7; D gene ambiguous. With 3 bases removed from V and 6 bases from J, the gap between germline ends came to 6 bases. This CDR3 is built from 11 residues. Germline-derived CDR1 and CDR2 are ENHRY and SYGVKD. CDR3 coding DNA: TGTGCCATCAGTGAATCCGTCGAGCAGTACTTC. Amino acid sequence: CAISESVEQYF.

The genes are TRBV4-1 and TRBJ1-4, with TRBD1 identical over 8 bases. The germline gives CDR1 MGHRA, CDR2 YSYEKL. This CDR3 is 16 amino acids long. The V and J ends lost 1 base and 3 bases, in that order; junction bases with no gene match: 4. The CDR3 nucleotides are TGCGCCAGCAGCCAAGGGGAGACAGGGGCTAATGAAAAACTGTTTTTT. The encoded protein is CASSQGETGANEKLFF.

The chain has TRBV18 and TRBJ1-2; TRBD1 aligns across 8 bases. This CDR3 spans 16 amino acids. The V gene's germline CDR1 is KGHSH and CDR2 LQKENI. Trimming at V came to 0 bases and at J to 7 bases, leaving 10 bases not matched to a gene. The CDR3: CASSPPSETGATGYTF. DNA for the CDR3: TGTGCCAGCTCACCACCGTCCGAGACAGGGGCTACTGGCTACACCTTC. Based on the CDR3 plus reference TRBV18 and TRBJ1-2, the full variable domain is NAGVMQNPRHLVRRRGQEARLRCSPMKGHSHVYWYRQLPEEGLKFMVYLQKENIIDESGMPKERFSAEFPKEGPSILRIQQVVRGDSAAYFCASSPPSETGATGYTFGSGTRLTVV.

The chain combines TRBV4-2 with TRBJ2-3; 8 nucleotides line up with TRBD2. CDR1 is LGHNA and CDR2 is YNFKEQ in the germline V gene. J was trimmed by 4 bases and V by 6 bases; bases with no gene match: 9. The CDR3 consists of 15 residues. This CDR3 is CASREGDGGADTQYF. The CDR3 coding sequence is TGTGCCAGCAGGGAGGGGGACGGGGGGGCAGATACGCAGTATTTT.

V usage is TRBV6-5 and J usage is TRBJ1-4; 8 bases align to TRBD1. This CDR3 has 14 residues. The V gene's germline CDR1 is MNHEY and CDR2 SVGAGI. V was clipped by 6 bases and J by 2 bases; unmatched bases: 2. In DNA form, the CDR3 reads TGTGCCAGCAGACACAGGGGGACTAATGAAAAACTGTTTTTT. As protein: CASRHRGTNEKLFF.

The chain recombines TRBV14 with TRBJ1-2; 8 bases fit TRBD1. Germline V gene lookup returns CDR1 SGHDN and CDR2 FVKESK. CDR3 length: 15 residues. Trimming took 5 bases from V and 8 from J; bases not matched to a gene: 13. The CDR3 is CASSSSPSGTGGYTF. The CDR3 nucleotides read TGTGCCAGCAGCTCATCCCCCTCCGGGACAGGCGGCTACACCTTC.

The chain links TRBV6-5 to TRBJ1-3, with TRBD1 identical over 7 bases. With V trimmed by 6 bases and J by 1 base, 6 bases remained unmatched. Germline loops: CDR1 MNHEY, CDR2 SVGAGI. The length of the CDR3 is 15 residues. The CDR3 is CASSRDRVSGNTIYF. The CDR3 DNA is TGTGCCAGCAGCCGCGACAGGGTATCTGGAAACACCATATATTTT.

The V gene is TRBV5-4, the J gene TRBJ2-5; 7 nucleotides match TRBD1. CDR3 length: 15 amino acids. Germline V gene lookup returns CDR1 SGHNT and CDR2 YYREEE (reference sequence). Trimming removed 1 base from V and 3 bases from J; junction bases left unmatched: 6. The CDR3 loop is CASSLPQGTEETQYF. CDR3 in DNA: TGTGCCAGCAGCTTGCCCCAGGGGACAGAAGAGACCCAGTACTTC. Drawing the rest from reference TRBV5-4 and TRBJ2-5, the complete variable domain is ETGVTQSPTHLIKTRGQQVTLRCSSQSGHNTVSWYQQALGQGPQFIFQYYREEENGRGNFPPRFSGLQFPNYSSELNVNALELDDSALYLCASSLPQGTEETQYFGPGTRLLVL.

The V and J genes are TRBV11-3 and TRBJ2-5; 7 positions agree with TRBD1. Unmatched junction bases numbered 9, after V lost 5 bases and J lost 3 bases. This CDR3 spans 15 amino acids. Germline V lookup: CDR1 SGHNT, CDR2 YENEEA. The CDR3 DNA reads TGTGCCAGCAGCCGTTCTAGGGGGCGTGAAGAGACCCAGTACTTC. This gives the protein CASSRSRGREETQYF.

Here the CDR3 reads CASSPFRTGELFF. The CDR3 DNA reads as TGTGCCAGCTCCCCCTTCAGGACCGGGGAGCTGTTTTTT. J is TRBJ2-2 and V is TRBV2; D remains unclear. Looked up from germline, CDR1 is SNHLY and CDR2 is FYNNEI. This CDR3 region has 13 residues. The V end lost 8 bases, the J end lost 5 bases, and 12 bases lay between the germline ends.

The V gene is TRBV5-6, the J gene TRBJ1-1; 8 bases are a match to TRBD1. The V gene end was trimmed by 3 bases and the J gene end by 5 bases; junction bases not matched to a gene: 9. The CDR3 extends over 15 amino acids. Germline CDR1 SGHDT, CDR2 YYEEEE. Here the CDR3 DNA reads TGTGCCAGCAGCTCGTATACAGGGGGAACGACTGAAGCTTTCTTT. Translating gives CASSSYTGGTTEAFF.

The gene calls are TRBV6-5 and TRBJ2-5; perhaps TRBD1 as D (5 bases). CDR1 and CDR2 (germline): MNHEY, SVGAGI. The length of the CDR3 is 12 residues. V was shortened by 4 bases and J by 10 bases, with 13 bases between the two germline ends. The CDR3 nucleotides are TGTGCCAGCAGTTCTATAGGGGTAATCCAGTACTTC. This codes for CASSSIGVIQYF.

V and J are TRBV6-5 and TRBJ1-1; 9 bases are shared with TRBD1. CDR3 length equals 16 residues. J was trimmed by 1 base and V by 0 bases; bases with no gene match: 3. CDR1 is MNHEY, CDR2 SVGAGI, per germline. The CDR3 spells CASSYSGQGWNTEAFF. CDR3 sequence (DNA): TGTGCCAGCAGTTACTCGGGACAGGGATGGAACACTGAAGCTTTCTTT.

The chain recombines TRBV7-8 with TRBJ1-2; D is ambiguous. Germline assignment: CDR1 SGHVS and CDR2 FQNEAQ. V lost 5 bases and J 4 bases, leaving 32 bases between the germline ends. The CDR3 consists of 20 residues. This CDR3 reads CASSPERRFVRENLLYGYTF. The CDR3 coding sequence is TGTGCCAGCAGCCCAGAGCGGCGGTTTGTGAGGGAAAATTTACTCTATGGCTACACCTTC.

The chain uses TRBV6-5 and TRBJ2-5, with D perhaps matching TRBD1 (6 bases). Germline CDR1 reads MNHEY; CDR2 reads SVGAGI. The V and J ends lost 0 bases and 2 bases respectively, with 13 bases between them. The CDR3 covers 16 residues. Here the CDR3 reads CASSYSHWTAQETQYF. DNA for the CDR3: TGTGCCAGCAGTTACTCACATTGGACAGCACAAGAGACCCAGTACTTC.

This clone was seen once. The chain combines TRBV5-1 with TRBJ1-4; TRBD1 aligns across 8 bases. V was pared by 4 bases and J by 6 bases, with 8 bases of the junction left unmatched. Germline assignment: CDR1 SGHRS and CDR2 YFSETQ. The CDR3 has 15 amino acids. This CDR3 reads CASSTDGQGDEKLFF. CDR3 in DNA: TGCGCCAGCAGCACTGACGGACAGGGTGATGAAAAACTGTTTTTT.

The gene calls are TRBV29-1 and TRBJ1-4, with TRBD1 identical over 11 bases. Germline CDR1 is SQVTM and CDR2 is ANQGSEA. The CDR3 is 13 amino acids. The junction had 3 bases not matched to a gene; V was cut back by 6 bases and J by 6 bases. DNA of the CDR3: TGCAGCGTCATGGACAGGGGGCATGAAAAACTGTTTTTT. Protein sequence: CSVMDRGHEKLFF.

The rearrangement links TRBV2 to TRBJ2-3; D is perhaps TRBD1 (6 bases). Between the trimmed V and J ends, which lost 7 bases and 0 bases, there was a span of 11 bases. The germline V gene has CDR1 SNHLY and CDR2 FYNNEI. CDR3 length: 14 amino acids. The chain's CDR3 is CASIWTESTDTQYF. The CDR3 bases are TGTGCCAGCATTTGGACAGAAAGCACAGATACGCAGTATTTT.

V and J are TRBV9 and TRBJ2-5, with D possibly matching TRBD1 (6 bases). Germline CDR1 is SGDLS and CDR2 is YYNGEE. The V gene lost 3 bases and the J gene lost 4 bases, with 7 bases spanning the gap. The CDR3 consists of 12 residues. Here the CDR3 reads CASSGGGETQYF. CDR3 bases: TGTGCCAGCAGCGGAGGGGGAGAGACCCAGTACTTC. Looking up the rest from reference TRBV9 and TRBJ2-5 gives the full variable domain: DSGVTQTPKHLITATGQRVTLRCSPRSGDLSVYWYQQSLDQGLQFLIQYYNGEERAKGNILERFSAQQFPDLHSELNLSSLELGDSALYFCASSGGGETQYFGPGTRLLVL.

The chain recombines TRBV6-5 with TRBJ1-1; perhaps TRBD1 as D (6 bases). Between the trimmed V and J ends, which lost 5 bases and 7 bases, there was a span of 17 bases. CDR1 and CDR2 (germline): MNHEY, SVGAGI. This CDR3 spans 14 amino acids. Here the CDR3 DNA reads TGTGCCAGCAGTATCACTGGGACACCACATGAAGCTTTCTTT. It translates to CASSITGTPHEAFF.

The V gene is TRBV5-1, the J gene TRBJ2-2; 13 nucleotides line up with TRBD2. The V and J ends lost 2 bases and 7 bases, in that order; junction bases with no gene match: 5. The germline V gene has CDR1 SGHRS and CDR2 YFSETQ. The CDR3 loop spans 16 amino acids. The CDR3, as DNA: TGCGCCAGCAGCTTCGGACTAGCGGGAGTGGGCGGGGAGCTGTTTTTT. This translates into CASSFGLAGVGGELFF.

This clone was picked up one time. The V gene is TRBV2, the J gene TRBJ2-7; 7 nucleotides match TRBD2. In germline, CDR1 is SNHLY, CDR2 FYNNEI. The CDR3 loop spans 13 amino acids. Trimming took 7 bases from V and 6 from J; bases not matched to a gene: 9. CDR3 in DNA: TGTGCCAGCACACCTAGCGGTCTGACCGAGCAGTACTTC. As protein: CASTPSGLTEQYF.

The rearrangement uses TRBV29-1 and TRBJ2-7, with a possible D match to TRBD1 (6 bases). The CDR3 runs to 11 residues. Germline CDR1 reads SQVTM; CDR2 reads ANQGSEA. Trimming removed 4 bases at V and 6 bases at J, with 10 bases between. The CDR3 spells CSVGTAGEQYF. The CDR3, as DNA: TGCAGCGTTGGGACAGCCGGCGAGCAGTACTTC.

The rearrangement uses TRBV2 and TRBJ2-7, with 8 bases aligning to TRBD2. Per germline, CDR1 SNHLY and CDR2 FYNNEI. This CDR3 has 15 residues. The V gene end was trimmed by 7 bases and the J gene end by 4 bases; junction bases not matched to a gene: 12. As DNA, the CDR3 is TGTGCCAGCAAGGTGCCAGCGGGGGTGACTTACGAGCAGTACTTC. Translating it yields CASKVPAGVTYEQYF.

This clone was recorded once. CDR3 nucleotide sequence: TGTGCCAGCAGCTTAACCGTCCGAGGAGGGGCGAACACTGAAGCTTTCTTT. Translated, it gives CASSLTVRGGANTEAFF. This chain connects TRBV7-3 to TRBJ1-1, with D maybe TRBD1 (5 bases). The CDR3 sequence is 17 residues long. The V end was cut by 0 bases, the J end by 1 base, with 15 bases between. Germline V lookup: CDR1 SGHTA, CDR2 FQGTGA.

This clone was picked up one time. CDR3 residues: CASSFPGQGKDEQFF. The CDR3 nucleotides read TGTGCCAGTAGTTTCCCGGGACAGGGTAAAGATGAGCAGTTCTTC. The J gene is TRBJ2-1, the V gene TRBV19; 9 nucleotides align to TRBD1. The V gene's germline CDR1 is LNHDA and CDR2 SQIVND (reference sequence). This CDR3 has 15 amino acids. The V and J ends lost 5 bases and 8 bases, in that order; junction bases with no gene match: 10.

The chain joins TRBV5-4 to TRBJ1-2; D is uncertain. CDR1 is SGHNT, CDR2 YYREEE, per germline (reference sequence). V lost 0 bases and J lost 4, with 13 bases in between. The CDR3 sequence is 15 residues long. The CDR3 loop reads CASSLDRTLPYGYTF. For the CDR3, the DNA is TGTGCCAGCAGCTTGGACAGAACGCTCCCCTATGGCTACACCTTC.

The chain couples TRBV18 to TRBJ2-3, with D tentatively TRBD2 (6 bases). This CDR3 region has 16 residues. The V gene's germline CDR1 is KGHSH and CDR2 LQKENI. The germline V and J ends were trimmed by 6 bases and 2 bases, with 18 bases remaining between them. This chain's CDR3 is CASSASRGGPTDTQYF. The DNA of the CDR3 is TGTGCCAGCTCCGCATCAAGGGGAGGTCCCACAGATACGCAGTATTTT.

CDR3 region: CASSPNSGVTGELFF. The CDR3 DNA reads as TGTGCCAGCAGCCCGAACTCAGGGGTCACCGGGGAGCTGTTTTTT. The chain recombines TRBV14 with TRBJ2-2, with D perhaps matching TRBD1 (6 bases). V lost 4 bases to trimming and J lost 4 bases, with 13 bases between them. Looked up from germline, CDR1 is SGHDN and CDR2 is FVKESK. The CDR3 runs 15 residues.

The rearrangement links TRBV19 to TRBJ1-4; 7 bases line up with TRBD1. With 5 bases clipped from V and 0 bases from J, the junction kept 3 bases outside the gene matches. Germline values: CDR1 LNHDA, CDR2 SQIVND (reference sequence). The CDR3 spans 15 residues. The CDR3 spells CASSSQGATNEKLFF. CDR3 nucleotides: TGTGCCAGTAGTTCCCAGGGGGCAACTAATGAAAAACTGTTTTTT. The complete variable domain, with remaining parts taken from reference TRBV19 and TRBJ1-4, reads DGGITQSPKYLFRKEGQNVTLSCEQNLNHDAMYWYRQDPGQGLRLIYYSQIVNDFQKGDIAEGYSVSREKKESFPLTVTSAQKNPTAFYLCASSSQGATNEKLFFGSGTQLSVL.